This T cell receptor (beta chain) was identified during a study of CD8 T cells in Susac syndrome. Concerning this clonotype: The antigen is unknown.

The RNA, about 0.5 to 1 ug, was put through reverse transcription using random hexamers. It was immunoSEQ multiplex PCR that amplified TCR beta CDR3 across 54 Vbeta and 13 Jbeta. TCRdb called the immunoSEQ multiplex PCR reads again in MiXCR, with one record for every CDR3 protein. This table holds 100,000 to 150,000 distinct CDR3 sequences, around 86% found once. Findings of the study overall: The study's TCR sequencing and HLA analysis covered a relatively small number of individuals, and the study acknowledged this.

This CDR3 is built from 15 residues. Germline V gene lookup returns CDR1 MNHNS and CDR2 SASEGT. The junction had 5 bases not matched to a gene; V was cut back by 4 bases and J by 6 bases. The chain couples TRBV6-1 to TRBJ2-1; 11 positions agree with TRBD1. The clonotype comes from a human donor with multiple sclerosis. Sequencing was carried out using CD8+ T cells from PBMCs. CDR3 DNA: TGTGCCAGCAGTGTACCGGGACAGGGGGTCAATGAGCAGTTCTTC. Its protein product is CASSVPGQGVNEQFF.